Shown below are 5 T cell receptor beta chains from a single sample sequenced in a study of shared T cell receptors in the human thymus. The data were produced by immunoSEQ multiplex PCR, yet TCRdb's version contains in-frame clones alone and is incomplete. The top ten hold 0.008% to 0.011% of the sample, which has around 730,000 clones, roughly 88% seen once. The same data also went into a second study, on human thymus T cells.

Source material: thymocytes. The receptors were sampled from a girl less than two years old with a congenital heart defect.

The V call is TRBV4-1, the J call TRBJ1-2, with D unclear. V gave up 4 bases and J gave up 4 bases, with 16 bases separating them. Germline values: CDR1 MGHRA, CDR2 YSYEKL. The CDR3 length is 15 residues. The CDR3 DNA follows: TGCGCCAGCAGCCGCCCGACAAGGCCTCTCTATGGCTACACCTTC. Its protein is CASSRPTRPLYGYTF.

The chain is built from TRBV9 and TRBJ1-1; 9 bases are a match to TRBD1. Germline-derived CDR1 and CDR2 are SGDLS and YYNGEE. V shed 1 base, J shed 2 bases, and the junction held 6 bases outside the gene matches. The CDR3 is 16 amino acids. CDR3 in amino acids: CASSVSGTGINTEAFF. The CDR3, as DNA: TGTGCCAGCAGCGTAAGCGGGACAGGGATAAACACTGAAGCTTTCTTT.

The genes are TRBV4-3 and TRBJ1-2; D perhaps matches TRBD1 (6 bases). Trimming took 4 bases from V and 7 from J, leaving 28 bases between them. CDR3 length: 18 amino acids. Germline V CDR1 and CDR2: LGHNA, YSLEER. CDR3 bases: TGCGCCAGCAGCCGGCTTAACGAGACAGGCCATGAACGGGGTGGCTACACCTTC. Amino acid sequence: CASSRLNETGHERGGYTF.

V gene TRBV28 combines with J gene TRBJ1-1; D may be TRBD1 (5 bases). Trimming removed 4 bases at V and 1 base at J, with 10 bases between. From germline, CDR1 is MDHEN and CDR2 SYDVKM. CDR3 length: 14 amino acids. The CDR3 bases are TGTGCCAGCAGTTCAAGGACACAGAACACTGAAGCTTTCTTT. This translates into CASSSRTQNTEAFF.

The chain links TRBV6-1 to TRBJ1-1; 7 nucleotides line up with TRBD1. This CDR3 has 14 residues. Trimming cost V 7 bases and J 0 bases; bases outside gene matches: 5. Germline values: CDR1 MNHNS, CDR2 SASEGT. The chain's CDR3 is CASKQTGMNTEAFF. The DNA for the CDR3 is TGTGCCAGCAAACAGACAGGGATGAACACTGAAGCTTTCTTT.